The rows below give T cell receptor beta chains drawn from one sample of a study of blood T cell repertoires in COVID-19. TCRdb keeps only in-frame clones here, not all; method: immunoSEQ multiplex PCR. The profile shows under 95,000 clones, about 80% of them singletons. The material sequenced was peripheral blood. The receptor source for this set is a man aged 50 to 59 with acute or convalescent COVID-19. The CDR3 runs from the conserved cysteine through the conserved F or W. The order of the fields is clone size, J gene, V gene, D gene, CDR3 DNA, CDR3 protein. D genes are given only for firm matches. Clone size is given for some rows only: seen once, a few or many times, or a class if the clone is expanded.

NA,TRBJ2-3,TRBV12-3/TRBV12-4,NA,TGTGCCAGCAGTCGAGGGCGGGATACGCAGTATTTT,CASSRGRDTQYF
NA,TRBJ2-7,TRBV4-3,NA,TGCGCCAGCAGCCAGAGACAGGAGAGCTCCTACGAGCAGTACTTC,CASSQRQESSYEQYF
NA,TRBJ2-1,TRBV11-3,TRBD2,TGTGCCAGCAGCCCAACGACACTAGCGGTATACAATGAGCAGTTCTTC,CASSPTTLAVYNEQFF
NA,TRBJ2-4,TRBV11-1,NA,TGTGCCAGCAGCTTAGTGCGCGGAGGGACCAAAAACATTCAGTACTTC,CASSLVRGGTKNIQYF
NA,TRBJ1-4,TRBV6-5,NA,TGTGCCAGCAGTTCGGGTCAGGGCATAACTAATGAAAAACTGTTTTTT,CASSSGQGITNEKLFF
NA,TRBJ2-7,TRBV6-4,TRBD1,TGTGCCAGCAGTACTCGACAGGGGAGCTCCTACGAGCAGTACTTC,CASSTRQGSSYEQYF
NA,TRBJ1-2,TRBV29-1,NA,TGCAGCGCTACCCACACCGCTAGATATGGCTACACCTTC,CSATHTARYGYTF
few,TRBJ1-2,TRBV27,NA,TGTGCCAGCAGGCACCCAGGGGCTGGCTACACCTTC,CASRHPGAGYTF
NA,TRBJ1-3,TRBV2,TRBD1,TGTGCCAGCAGATCCGACAGGGCAGGAAACACCATATATTTT,CASRSDRAGNTIYF
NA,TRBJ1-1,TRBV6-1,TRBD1,TGTGCCAGCAGTGCCCGGACAGGGGCTTTGAACACTGAAGCTTTCTTT,CASSARTGALNTEAFF
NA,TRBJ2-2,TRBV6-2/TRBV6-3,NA,TGTGCCAGCAGTTACTCGAATGCAGACACCGGGGAGCTGTTTTTT,CASSYSNADTGELFF
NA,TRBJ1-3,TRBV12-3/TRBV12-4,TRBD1,TGTGCCAGCGGGACAGATGGAAACACCATATATTTT,CASGTDGNTIYF
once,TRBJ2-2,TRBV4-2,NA,TGTGCCAGCAGCCAAAGTGGGGGGTTCGCGAACACCGGGGAGCTGTTTTTT,CASSQSGGFANTGELFF
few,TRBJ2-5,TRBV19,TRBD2,TGTGCCAGTAGTCCCCGGGCTAGCGGGAGATCTGAGACCCAGTACTTC,CASSPRASGRSETQYF
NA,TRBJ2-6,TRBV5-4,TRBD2,TGTGCCAGCCTGGGCAGCGGACTAGCGGGAGAGGGTGGGGCCAACGTCCTGACTTTC,CASLGSGLAGEGGANVLTF
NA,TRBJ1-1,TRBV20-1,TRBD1,TGCAGTGCTAGTAGGACAGGGCGCATGAACACTGAAGCTTTCTTT,CSASRTGRMNTEAFF
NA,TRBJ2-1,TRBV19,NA,TGTGCCAGTAGTATATCCGGGGAAGGCTACAATGAGCAGTTCTTC,CASSISGEGYNEQFF
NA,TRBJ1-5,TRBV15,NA,TGTGCCACCAGCAGAAGGGGGAATGGCGCCAATCAGCCCCAGCATTTT,CATSRRGNGANQPQHF
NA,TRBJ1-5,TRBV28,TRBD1,TGTGCCAGCAGTTTATCGGACAGGGGTTTGCAGCCCCAGCATTTT,CASSLSDRGLQPQHF
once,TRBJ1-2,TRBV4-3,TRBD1,TGCGCCAGCAGCCGGGACAGGGCTGCTAACTATGGCTACACCTTC,CASSRDRAANYGYTF
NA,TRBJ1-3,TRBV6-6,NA,TGTGCCAGCAGAACGGGAAGCTCTGGAAACACCATATATTTT,CASRTGSSGNTIYF
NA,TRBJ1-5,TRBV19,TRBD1,TGTGCCAGTAGACCGGGACAGGGTTACTCTAATCAGCCCCAGCATTTT,CASRPGQGYSNQPQHF
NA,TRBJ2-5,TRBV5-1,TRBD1,TGCGCCAGCAGCTCTAGCCCACAGGGGGGAGAGACCCAGTACTTC,CASSSSPQGGETQYF
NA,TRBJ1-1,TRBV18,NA,TGTGCCAGCTCACCTGGACTGGACACTGAAGCTTTCTTT,CASSPGLDTEAFF
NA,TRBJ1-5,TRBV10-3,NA,TGTGCCATCAGTGAGGACAGATTAAGCAATCAGCCCCAGCATTTT,CAISEDRLSNQPQHF
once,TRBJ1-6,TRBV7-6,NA,TGTGCCAGCAGCTTACGCGAGCCGATTAATTCACCCCTCCACTTT,CASSLREPINSPLHF
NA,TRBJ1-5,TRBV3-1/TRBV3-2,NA,TGTGCCAGCAGCCAAGCAGGGCTAAATCAGCCCCAGCATTTT,CASSQAGLNQPQHF
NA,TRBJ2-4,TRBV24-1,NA,TGTGCCACCAGTGATCAGTGGGACTCGGGGGCCAAAAACATTCAGTACTTC,CATSDQWDSGAKNIQYF
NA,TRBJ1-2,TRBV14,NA,TGTGCCAGCAGCCAAGGGAAAAGCGGATTGTTGGGTTATGGCTACACCTTC,CASSQGKSGLLGYGYTF
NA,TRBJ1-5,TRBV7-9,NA,TGTGCCAGCAGCTTAGACGGGAAGAACAATCAGCCCCAGCATTTT,CASSLDGKNNQPQHF
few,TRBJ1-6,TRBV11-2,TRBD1,TGTGCCAACAGCCGGGACAGCGTTTCACCCCTCCACTTT,CANSRDSVSPLHF
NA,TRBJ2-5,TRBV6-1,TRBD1,TGTGCCAGCAGTGAAGCCTTACAGGGGGGATTCCAAGAGACCCAGTACTTC,CASSEALQGGFQETQYF
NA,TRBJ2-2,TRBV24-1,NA,TGTGCCACCAGTGGTACAGGGAGAGACACCGGGGAGCTGTTTTTT,CATSGTGRDTGELFF
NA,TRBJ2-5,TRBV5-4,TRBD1,TGTGCCAGCAGCCTCCGGGACAGGGAGACCCAGTACTTC,CASSLRDRETQYF
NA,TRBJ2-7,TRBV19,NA,TGTGCCAGTAGTATTAGCGGACGTTACGAGCAGTACTTC,CASSISGRYEQYF
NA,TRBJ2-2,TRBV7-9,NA,TGTGCCAGCAGCCCGGAGGGTACCGGGGAGCTGTTTTTT,CASSPEGTGELFF
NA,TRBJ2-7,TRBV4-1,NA,TGCGCCAGCAGCCCTGGACTGGGTAGCTCCTACGAGCAGTACTTC,CASSPGLGSSYEQYF
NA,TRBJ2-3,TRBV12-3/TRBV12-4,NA,TGTGCCAGCAGTTTGGGGGGAGATACGCAGTATTTT,CASSLGGDTQYF
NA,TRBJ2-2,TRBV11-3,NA,TGTGCCAGCAGCTTAGATCACCGGGTTAGCACCGGGGAGCTGTTTTTT,CASSLDHRVSTGELFF
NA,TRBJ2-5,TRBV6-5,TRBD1,TGTGCCAGCAGTTACAGGACAGGGGCTCCTTTCAACTTC,CASSYRTGAPFNF